This TCR beta chain derives from a study of regulatory T cells in long-lasting Graves disease. To make TCR beta libraries, researchers used iRepertoire HTBI primers and Arm-PCR of CDR3 regions. MiXCR, applied by TCRdb to the multiplex PCR reads, yields one record per CDR3 protein. The repertoire includes about 470,000 distinct CDR3 sequences, 15% to 20% of them detected once, and about 12% sits in the top ten. This clonotype was found many times. Time point given: newly diagnosed GD, antithyroid drugs for less than 3 months. There was RNA extracted from PBMCs, and the TCR library was made from it. The CDR3 sequence is 14 residues long. The V and J ends lost 5 bases and 3 bases, in that order; junction bases with no gene match: 3. Germline V CDR1 and CDR2: SNHLY, FYNNEI. The same sample was also studied in work on T cells in Graves' hyperthyroidism and ophthalmopathy.

The chain couples TRBV2 to TRBJ2-5; 10 bases agree with TRBD1. This TCR was sampled from a man aged 40-55 years with Graves disease. The starting material was peripheral blood mononuclear cells (PBMCs), obtained at new diagnosis, from a patient treated with antithyroid drugs. The CDR3 bases are TGTGCCAGCAGTAAGACAGGGGGCGAAGAGACCCAGTACTTC. It codes for CASSKTGGEETQYF.